Following are 11 T cell receptor beta chains from one sample sequenced in a study of T cell changes during pregnancy in multiple sclerosis. Sequenced by immunoSEQ multiplex PCR; TCRdb stores in-frame clones only, minus some. The sample comprises around 69,000 clones, approximately 92% of which are singletons, and over 2% rests with the top ten. Sample: peripheral blood, taken in the second trimester of pregnancy. The receptor set was obtained from a female donor in good health, enrolled as a control in a pregnancy study.

J is TRBJ1-2 and V is TRBV6-1, with D perhaps matching TRBD1 (5 bases). This CDR3 has 14 amino acids. CDR1 and CDR2 (germline): MNHNS, SASEGT. The V gene lost 1 base and the J gene lost 6 bases, with 12 bases spanning the gap. DNA for the CDR3: TGTGCCAGCAGTGAAGTCAGGGTGTCAAATGGCTACACCTTC. This codes for CASSEVRVSNGYTF.

V is TRBV29-1 and J is TRBJ1-1, with D tentatively TRBD1 (6 bases). CDR1 and CDR2 (germline): SQVTM, ANQGSEA. Between the trimmed V and J ends, which lost 6 bases and 0 bases, there was a span of 11 bases. The CDR3 runs 13 residues. The chain's CDR3 is CSVRGGMNTEAFF. CDR3 nucleotide sequence: TGCAGCGTAAGGGGGGGGATGAACACTGAAGCTTTCTTT.

The V and J genes are TRBV2 and TRBJ2-2; no clear D gene. The CDR3 extends over 10 amino acids. Germline assignment: CDR1 SNHLY and CDR2 FYNNEI. The V end lost 8 bases, the J end lost 7 bases, and 5 bases lay between the germline ends. DNA for the CDR3: TGTGCCAGCTCAGTCGGGGAGCTGTTTTTT. Protein: CASSVGELFF.

The chain is built from TRBV6-5 and TRBJ1-6; D unclear. The germline V gene encodes CDR1 MNHEY and CDR2 SVGAGI. There are 13 residues in the CDR3. Trimming left V 4 bases short and J 10 bases short, with 11 bases between. CDR3 coding DNA: TGTGCCAGCAGTTCATCCGGGGTATCACCCCTCCACTTT. Encoded protein: CASSSSGVSPLHF.

The V gene is TRBV2, the J gene TRBJ1-1; 8 bases line up with TRBD1. There are 13 residues in the CDR3. Per germline, CDR1 SNHLY and CDR2 FYNNEI. Trimming took 6 bases from V and 11 from J; bases not matched to a gene: 11. CDR3 in amino acids: CASSDPDRVRAFF. The CDR3 DNA reads as TGTGCCAGCAGCGACCCGGACAGGGTAAGGGCTTTCTTT.

The chain links TRBV4-2 to TRBJ2-1, with 10 bases matching TRBD2. The junction had 8 bases not matched to a gene; V was cut back by 0 bases and J by 9 bases. The germline V gene encodes CDR1 LGHNA and CDR2 YNFKEQ. The CDR3 sequence is 16 residues long. The CDR3 spells CASSQELRLAGGEQFF. The CDR3 DNA sequence: TGTGCCAGCAGCCAAGAACTAAGACTAGCGGGCGGTGAGCAGTTCTTC.

The chain uses TRBV7-6 and TRBJ2-1; D perhaps matches TRBD2 (6 bases). V was shortened by 2 bases and J by 5 bases, with 19 bases between the two germline ends. This CDR3 spans 17 amino acids. From germline, CDR1 is SGHVS and CDR2 FNYEAQ. CDR3 in amino acids: CASSLYRETSVDNEQFF. CDR3 sequence (DNA): TGTGCCAGCAGCTTATACCGGGAGACCAGTGTAGACAATGAGCAGTTCTTC.

This clone was counted once. This chain uses TRBV29-1 with TRBJ1-5, with no clear D. CDR3 size: 13 residues. Per the germline V gene, CDR1 is SQVTM and CDR2 is ANQGSEA. V was cut by 5 bases and J by 5 bases, with 13 bases left in between. DNA for the CDR3: TGCAGCGTTAAGAGGGCAGCTGATCAGCCCCAGCATTTT. Translated: CSVKRAADQPQHF.

This chain connects TRBV28 to TRBJ1-6, with D possibly matching TRBD1 (5 bases). V dropped 6 bases and J dropped 8 bases, with 20 bases sitting between them. The V gene's germline CDR1 is MDHEN and CDR2 SYDVKM. The CDR3 extends over 16 amino acids. Here the CDR3 DNA reads TGTGCCAGCAGGGCCAAAGGGCTTATAGGGGATTCACCCCTCCACTTT. This gives the protein CASRAKGLIGDSPLHF.

The chain couples TRBV4-1 to TRBJ2-1, with 10 nucleotides matching TRBD2. CDR1 is MGHRA and CDR2 is YSYEKL in the germline V gene. CDR3 length: 16 residues. V was clipped by 1 base and J by 6 bases; unmatched bases: 6. The CDR3 DNA follows: TGCGCCAGCAGCCAAGCCCAGCGGGGGGGTCTCAATGAGCAGTTCTTC. Translating it yields CASSQAQRGGLNEQFF.

This clone showed up just a few times. The chain is built from TRBV4-1 and TRBJ2-7, with 9 bases matching TRBD1. This CDR3 has 14 amino acids. CDR1 and CDR2 (germline): MGHRA, YSYEKL. J was trimmed by 2 bases and V by 3 bases; bases with no gene match: 2. As DNA, the CDR3 is TGCGCCAGCAGCCAGAGGGACAGGGCCTACGAGCAGTACTTC. Translated, it gives CASSQRDRAYEQYF.